This TCR beta chain appears in the sequencing data of a study of cytomegalovirus exposure and HLA in healthy donors. The PCR had 60 Vbeta and 13 Jbeta primers. Only in-frame clones appear in the TCRdb table, and some are missing; sequencing was by immunoSEQ multiplex PCR. The sample contains 150,000 to 180,000 clones, about 88% of which appear only once. The TCR sequence derives from a woman aged 18-35 years in good health and CMV-seronegative. The source material was PBMCs.

DNA for the CDR3: TGTGCCAGCAGACGCCGGGAGGGAGAGACCCAGTACTTC. It is translated as CASRRREGETQYF. This chain links TRBV6-4 with TRBJ2-5; 8 bases agree with TRBD2. The CDR3 contains 13 residues. Unmatched junction bases numbered 4, after V lost 6 bases and J lost 4 bases. Looked up from germline, CDR1 is MRHNA and CDR2 is SNTAGT.